The 32 T cell receptor beta chains below come from one sample, sequenced in a study of T-cell reconstitution after alpha-beta-depleted transplantation in children. Unique molecular identifiers were incorporated into the prepared TCRbeta library. Using its own MiXCR run on the PCR reads, TCRdb lists one record per CDR3 protein. Here the sample spans some 260,000 distinct CDR3 sequences, more than 20% being singletons. The sample in question was PBMCs, mostly from graft donor cells, obtained 360 days after TCRalphabeta/CD19-depleted stem cell transplant. The receptors stem from a female patient between 2 and 15 years old who had a stem cell transplant for congenital amegakaryocytic thrombocytopenia, so the T cells may come from the graft donor.

This clonotype came up many times. The genes are TRBV4-3 and TRBJ2-3; D is unclear. Deletions cut 0 bases from V and 0 bases from J, with 10 bases between. The germline V gene has CDR1 LGHNA and CDR2 YSLEER. The CDR3 is made up of 16 amino acids. In nucleotides, the CDR3 is TGCGCCAGCAGCCAAGAACATGATCCTAGCACAGATACGCAGTATTTT. It yields the protein CASSQEHDPSTDTQYF.

This clonotype occurred a few times. The chain is built from TRBV10-3 and TRBJ2-7; weak D call: TRBD2 (6 bases). Germline V lookup: CDR1 ENHRY, CDR2 SYGVKD. Trimming pared 3 bases from V and 0 bases from J, leaving 12 bases between. The CDR3 extends over 15 amino acids. CDR3 nucleotide sequence: TGTGCCATCAGTGACGGGCGGGGCCTCTCCTACGAGCAGTACTTC. Protein: CAISDGRGLSYEQYF.

The chain has TRBV11-2 and TRBJ2-7, with D hard to call. V was trimmed by 6 bases and J by 6 bases, leaving 9 bases between them. The CDR3 extends over 11 amino acids. The germline V gene encodes CDR1 SGHAT and CDR2 FQNNGV. The CDR3 sequence: CASRGMGEQYF. Written as DNA, the CDR3 is TGTGCCAGCAGGGGTATGGGCGAGCAGTACTTC.

The chain employs TRBV11-2 and TRBJ2-1; 9 bases are a match to TRBD1. V shed 5 bases and J 2 bases; nucleotides not matched to a gene: 4. The CDR3 is made up of 15 amino acids. From germline, CDR1 is SGHAT and CDR2 FQNNGV. The CDR3 spells CASSKTGGPYNEQFF. The CDR3 region has the DNA TGTGCCAGCAGCAAAACAGGGGGCCCCTACAATGAGCAGTTCTTC.

This clonotype was picked up a small number of times. V gene TRBV5-1 combines with J gene TRBJ1-1; tentative D call: TRBD1 (5 bases). This CDR3 has 16 amino acids. The ends were cut back, 4 bases at V and 2 bases at J, with 18 bases in the middle. The V gene's germline CDR1 is SGHRS and CDR2 YFSETQ. As DNA, the CDR3 is TGCGCCAGCAGCAACAAAGCCGGGGCGGCCAACACTGAAGCTTTCTTT. Protein: CASSNKAGAANTEAFF.

This clonotype has ten or more counts. This sequence joins TRBV5-1 and TRBJ2-2; D perhaps matches TRBD2 (5 bases). Trimming took off 4 bases at V and 6 bases at J, with 13 bases between the two ends. This CDR3 is built from 14 residues. In germline, CDR1 is SGHRS, CDR2 YFSETQ. The DNA for the CDR3 is TGCGCCAGCAGCCTCGCGGGTGGAGCCGGGGAGCTGTTTTTT. The encoded protein is CASSLAGGAGELFF.

This chain connects TRBV20-1 to TRBJ1-5; maybe TRBD1 (6 bases). This CDR3 has 15 residues. Germline CDR1 is DFQATT and CDR2 is SNEGSKA (reference sequence). V was pared by 3 bases and J by 2 bases, with 14 bases between. CDR3 DNA sequence: TGCAGTGCTAGGGGGAGGGGGGGAGGCAATCAGCCCCAGCATTTT. Residues: CSARGRGGGNQPQHF.

V and J are TRBV27 and TRBJ2-1, with no clear D. Trimming left V 5 bases short and J 0 bases short, with 17 bases between. The CDR3 has 17 amino acids. Germline V gives CDR1 MNHEY, CDR2 SMNVEV (reference sequence). Here the CDR3 reads CASSRPWSMSSYNEQFF. Here the CDR3 DNA reads TGTGCCAGCAGTCGCCCCTGGAGCATGAGCTCCTACAATGAGCAGTTCTTC.

This clonotype was detected ten times or more. The V gene is TRBV29-1, the J gene TRBJ2-2, with TRBD1 as a possible D gene (5 bases). CDR3 length: 11 amino acids. The germline V gene encodes CDR1 SQVTM and CDR2 ANQGSEA. Between the trimmed V and J ends, which lost 7 bases and 5 bases, there was a span of 8 bases. CDR3 sequence reads: CSAKGTGELFF. In DNA form, the CDR3 reads TGCAGCGCCAAGGGGACCGGGGAGCTGTTTTTT.

This clonotype was counted ten times or more. The V gene is TRBV20-1, the J gene TRBJ2-3; D remains ambiguous. The germline CDR1 and CDR2 sequences are DFQATT and SNEGSKA (reference sequence). Trimming left V 6 bases short and J 5 bases short, with 9 bases between. The CDR3 has 11 residues. The CDR3 loop is CSAPKGDTQYF. The CDR3 bases are TGCAGTGCCCCAAAGGGAGATACGCAGTATTTT.

This clonotype was seen repeatedly, ten times or more. The chain employs TRBV27 and TRBJ1-4; 11 nucleotides align to TRBD1. Germline V gives CDR1 MNHEY, CDR2 SMNVEV (reference sequence). J gave up 10 bases and V 2 bases, and 9 bases lay outside the gene matches. The CDR3 consists of 16 residues. The CDR3 is CASSLGSPGTGGKLFF. In DNA form, the CDR3 reads TGTGCCAGCAGTTTAGGATCCCCTGGGACAGGGGGAAAACTGTTTTTT.

The chain has TRBV12-3 or TRBV12-4 and TRBJ1-5; D is undetermined. V was trimmed by 3 bases and J by 5 bases, leaving 8 bases between them. The CDR3 totals 13 residues. The CDR3 nucleotides are TGTGCCAGCAGTTTTGCCGGGGATCAGCCCCAGCATTTT. Encoded protein: CASSFAGDQPQHF.

V is TRBV29-1 and J is TRBJ2-7; weak D call: TRBD2 (5 bases). Germline V lookup: CDR1 SQVTM, CDR2 ANQGSEA. V shed 6 bases and J shed 0 bases, with 9 bases lying between them. The CDR3 runs to 12 residues. The CDR3 DNA reads TGCAGCGTCGGACGGGGCTCCTACGAGCAGTACTTC. Encoded protein: CSVGRGSYEQYF.

The gene calls are TRBV30 and TRBJ2-7, with 8 bases aligning to TRBD1. This CDR3 region has 14 residues. After removal of 3 bases from V and 3 bases from J, the junction contained 7 bases not matched to a gene. Germline values: CDR1 GTSNPN, CDR2 SVGIG (reference sequence). CDR3 bases: TGTGCCTGGAGACGGACGGACAGGGACTACGAGCAGTACTTC. This codes for CAWRRTDRDYEQYF.

The CDR3: CSARELAGWEISSYNEQFF. The CDR3 DNA follows: TGCAGTGCTAGAGAGCTAGCGGGGTGGGAGATAAGCTCCTACAATGAGCAGTTCTTC. The chain combines TRBV20-1 with TRBJ2-1; 9 positions match TRBD2. CDR3 size: 19 residues. Germline CDR1 and CDR2: DFQATT and SNEGSKA (reference sequence). Unmatched junction bases numbered 12, after V lost 0 bases and J lost 0 bases.

The chain has TRBV30 and TRBJ2-7; D gene ambiguous. The germline CDR1 and CDR2 sequences are GTSNPN and SVGIG (reference sequence). V was clipped by 7 bases and J by 2 bases, with 15 bases between them. CDR3 length equals 13 residues. The CDR3 sequence is CASQDVGTYEQYF. In DNA, the CDR3 is TGTGCCTCGCAAGATGTTGGAACCTACGAGCAGTACTTC.

This clonotype appeared many times. This chain links TRBV5-1 with TRBJ2-1; 9 positions match TRBD2. CDR1 and CDR2 from the germline V gene are SGHRS and YFSETQ. The ends lost 2 bases at V and 7 bases at J; junction bases unmatched: 7. The CDR3 runs 15 residues. This CDR3 is CASSLGLAGRNEQFF. The CDR3 region has the DNA TGCGCCAGCAGCTTAGGGCTAGCGGGGCGGAATGAGCAGTTCTTC.

In its sample, this clonotype was seen a few times. This chain links TRBV20-1 with TRBJ1-3; 9 bases map to TRBD1. The CDR3 extends over 15 amino acids. V was clipped by 5 bases and J by 0 bases; unmatched bases: 5. Germline CDR1 is DFQATT and CDR2 is SNEGSKA (reference sequence). The DNA of the CDR3 is TGCAGTGCTGGAGGACAGGGGAGCTCTGGAAACACCATATATTTT. It encodes CSAGGQGSSGNTIYF.

The rearrangement joins TRBV20-1 to TRBJ2-7, with 9 bases lining up with TRBD2. The ends lost 6 bases at V and 0 bases at J; junction bases unmatched: 6. CDR3 length equals 14 residues. From germline, CDR1 is DFQATT and CDR2 SNEGSKA (reference sequence). As DNA, the CDR3 is TGCAGTGCGACTCTAGCGGGGCTCTCCTACGAGCAGTACTTC. This codes for CSATLAGLSYEQYF.

The CDR3 DNA reads as TGCAGCGCTGTGGTGCCGGAAACTAATGAAAAACTGTTTTTT. Translating it yields CSAVVPETNEKLFF. The chain is built from TRBV29-1 and TRBJ1-4; D gene uncertain. Trimming left V 7 bases short and J 1 base short, with 13 bases between. This CDR3 has 14 residues. The germline gives CDR1 SQVTM, CDR2 ANQGSEA.

V gene TRBV5-1 combines with J gene TRBJ2-5; 9 positions agree with TRBD2. The CDR3 runs to 16 residues. Germline V gene lookup returns CDR1 SGHRS and CDR2 YFSETQ. The J segment lost 5 bases and the V segment lost 3 bases, leaving 11 bases of the junction unmatched. CDR3 in amino acids: CASSSIAGASFETQYF. The CDR3 nucleotides read TGCGCCAGCAGCTCGATAGCGGGGGCGTCGTTTGAGACCCAGTACTTC. The full variable domain, its missing parts supplied by reference TRBV5-1 and TRBJ2-5, is KAGVTQTPRYLIKTRGQQVTLSCSPISGHRSVSWYQQTPGQGLQFLFEYFSETQRNKGNFPGRFSGRQFSNSRSEMNVSTLELGDSALYLCASSSIAGASFETQYFGPGTRLLVL.

This rearrangement joins TRBV20-1 to TRBJ2-1, with a tentative D call TRBD2 (6 bases). V was pared by 3 bases and J by 7 bases, with 10 bases between. There are 12 residues in the CDR3. The germline V gene encodes CDR1 DFQATT and CDR2 SNEGSKA (reference sequence). Here the CDR3 DNA reads TGCAGTGCTAGTAATCGGGGGAATGAGCAGTTCTTC. Protein sequence: CSASNRGNEQFF.

This clonotype was picked up a small number of times. The rearrangement uses TRBV6-5 and TRBJ1-1, with D perhaps matching TRBD1 (5 bases). CDR1 is MNHEY and CDR2 is SVGAGI in the germline V gene. The CDR3 sequence is 14 residues long. Trimming took off 2 bases at V and 4 bases at J, with 11 bases between the two ends. This chain's CDR3 is CASSYSLGGTEAFF. CDR3 bases: TGTGCCAGCAGTTACAGCCTGGGGGGCACTGAAGCTTTCTTT.

This clonotype was recorded only once. V and J are TRBV4-1 and TRBJ1-4; unclear D gene. Germline CDR1 is MGHRA and CDR2 is YSYEKL. CDR3 size: 15 residues. The V end was cut by 8 bases, the J end by 0 bases, with 13 bases between. CDR3 coding DNA: TGCGCCAGCGGGAACGAGGCCACAACTAATGAAAAACTGTTTTTT. Its protein is CASGNEATTNEKLFF.

This clonotype was recorded at least ten times. The V call is TRBV7-8, the J call TRBJ2-2; D not resolved. The CDR3 length is 12 residues. Germline assignment: CDR1 SGHVS and CDR2 FQNEAQ. V lost 5 bases, J lost 7 bases, and 8 bases lay in between. The CDR3 reads CASSDPFGELFF. The CDR3 DNA is TGTGCCAGCAGCGATCCTTTCGGGGAGCTGTTTTTT. Full variable domain (rest looked up from reference TRBV7-8 and TRBJ2-2): GAGVSQSPRYKVAKRGQDVALRCDPISGHVSLFWYQQALGQGPEFLTYFQNEAQLDKSGLPSDRFFAERPEGSVSTLKIQRTQQEDSAVYLCASSDPFGELFFGEGSRLTVL.

The gene calls are TRBV28 and TRBJ2-3, with 9 nucleotides matching TRBD2. The CDR3 sequence is 17 residues long. Germline V gives CDR1 MDHEN, CDR2 SYDVKM. The junction had 11 bases not matched to a gene; V was cut back by 2 bases and J by 5 bases. The CDR3 spells CASSLMAASGTGDTQYF. CDR3 sequence (DNA): TGTGCCAGCAGTTTAATGGCGGCTAGCGGGACGGGAGATACGCAGTATTTT.

V and J are TRBV20-1 and TRBJ1-1; D is unclear. The CDR3 contains 15 residues. Germline V gives CDR1 DFQATT, CDR2 SNEGSKA (reference sequence). The germline V and J ends were trimmed by 1 base and 1 base, with 13 bases remaining between them. In nucleotides, the CDR3 is TGCAGTGCTAGAGGGGGAATTCGAGGGAACACTGAAGCTTTCTTT. Translated: CSARGGIRGNTEAFF.

The chain has TRBV7-9 and TRBJ2-1; TRBD2 matches 10 bases. From germline, CDR1 is SEHNR and CDR2 FQNEAQ (reference sequence). J gave up 6 bases and V 11 bases, and 13 bases lay outside the gene matches. CDR3 length equals 15 residues. The DNA of the CDR3 is TGTGCCTCTATTCGGCTAGCGGGAGTAGGCAATGAGCAGTTCTTC. Translating it yields CASIRLAGVGNEQFF.

This clonotype showed up many times. This chain joins TRBV12-3 or TRBV12-4 and TRBJ1-5, with D perhaps TRBD1 (5 bases). The V gene lost 1 base and the J gene lost 1 base, with 23 bases spanning the gap. The CDR3 consists of 20 residues. DNA of the CDR3: TGTGCCAGCAGTTTAGGCCTCAATCGGCTGGGGGTAGAGAGCAATCAGCCCCAGCATTTT. It is translated as CASSLGLNRLGVESNQPQHF.

The V gene is TRBV4-1, the J gene TRBJ1-2; D remains ambiguous. The CDR3 totals 15 residues. Germline lookup yields CDR1 MGHRA and CDR2 YSYEKL. V gave up 1 base and J gave up 0 bases, with 9 bases separating them. The CDR3 nucleotides read TGCGCCAGCAGCCAAGGCGTCAGTTCTAACTATGGCTACACCTTC. Translation: CASSQGVSSNYGYTF.

V usage is TRBV7-8 and J usage is TRBJ2-2, with no clear D. The germline CDR1 and CDR2 sequences are SGHVS and FQNEAQ. CDR3 length: 12 amino acids. Trimming shortened V by 6 bases and J by 6 bases, and 8 bases separated the two germline ends. The CDR3 spells CASRPNPGELFF. The CDR3 nucleotides read TGTGCCAGCAGACCCAATCCCGGGGAGCTGTTTTTT.

J is TRBJ1-1 and V is TRBV7-2; no clear D. The CDR3 contains 15 residues. With 6 bases removed from V and 1 base from J, the gap between germline ends came to 15 bases. Germline V gene lookup returns CDR1 SGHTA and CDR2 FQGNSA. DNA for the CDR3: TGTGCCAGCAGTTCTCGGAGTCTGCCGAACACTGAAGCTTTCTTT. Translated, it gives CASSSRSLPNTEAFF.